Given below is one TCR beta chain in context. The target antigen is unknown. TCRdb reprocessed the 5' RACE reads with MiXCR, giving one entry per CDR3 protein. Among 300,000 to 350,000 distinct CDR3 sequences listed, 9% to 15% were seen once. This entry comes from a study of identical twins. Findings of the study overall: Excess sharing by twins proved weaker in beta out-of-frame sequences.

This sample also belongs to another study, concerning yellow fever vaccine responses in identical twins.

Sequenced input: CD8+ T cells sorted from blood. The clonotype comes from a woman in her late teens or twenties in good health.

CDR3 protein: CATSEGTTDTDTQYF. In DNA form, the CDR3 reads TGTGCCACCAGTGAAGGGACTACCGACACAGATACGCAGTATTTT. The chain uses TRBV24-1 and TRBJ2-3; 7 nucleotides line up with TRBD2. This CDR3 is 15 amino acids long. Germline CDR1 and CDR2: KGHDR and SFDVKD. Trimming at V came to 4 bases and at J to 2 bases, leaving 5 bases not matched to a gene.